The clone carrying this T cell receptor (beta chain) occurred a few times. The antigen remains unidentified. The sample is drawn from a study of CD8 T cells in ankylosing spondylitis. Broader study findings: Certain motif variants had earlier appeared in reactive arthritis synovial fluid and blood. What seemed typical of ankylosing spondylitis blood was a TCR beta motif built from eight highly homologous variants.

V gave up 2 bases and J gave up 4 bases, with 7 bases separating them. In germline, CDR1 is MNHNY, CDR2 SVGAGI (reference sequence). The CDR3 contains 13 residues. As the method for making TCR beta libraries, quantitative 5'-RACE with molecular barcodes was used. TCRdb processed the 5' RACE reads anew with MiXCR; each CDR3 protein has one entry. The table shows 750,000 to 850,000 distinct CDR3 sequences, with about an eighth occurring only once. The sequencing input was blood, either unsorted or a sorted T cell fraction (not recorded which). This chain links TRBV6-6 with TRBJ2-3, with no clear D. The sequence was collected from a male donor with ankylosing spondylitis. The CDR3 spells CASSYRPADTQYF. The CDR3 DNA reads as TGTGCCAGCAGTTACCGTCCGGCAGATACGCAGTATTTT.